This T cell receptor beta chain originates from a study of cytotoxic CD8 clonotypes in ibrutinib-treated CLL. General observations from the study: Clonality increased at ibrutinib response and stayed stable in sustained remission. At progression, however, it fell back toward baseline.

Cryopreserved PBMCs yielded about 2 micrograms of genomic DNA for TCR beta libraries. CDR3 length equals 16 residues. Germline-derived CDR1 and CDR2 are MNHEY and SMNVEV (reference sequence). V dropped 4 bases and J dropped 0 bases, with 13 bases sitting between them. As concerns this clone: Its target is not known.

Sequencing was performed with immunoSEQ multiplex PCR; in TCRdb, only in-frame clones are kept and a portion is missing. The table has tens of thousands of clones, around four fifths seen once. The chain uses TRBV27 and TRBJ2-1; D remains ambiguous. The sequences come from PBMCs, collected after 24 months of ibrutinib treatment. This TCR was sampled from a human donor with chronic lymphocytic leukemia. CDR3 nucleotide sequence: TGTGCCAGCAGTTATATGGCTGCGAGCTCCTACAATGAGCAGTTCTTC. Translated: CASSYMAASSYNEQFF.